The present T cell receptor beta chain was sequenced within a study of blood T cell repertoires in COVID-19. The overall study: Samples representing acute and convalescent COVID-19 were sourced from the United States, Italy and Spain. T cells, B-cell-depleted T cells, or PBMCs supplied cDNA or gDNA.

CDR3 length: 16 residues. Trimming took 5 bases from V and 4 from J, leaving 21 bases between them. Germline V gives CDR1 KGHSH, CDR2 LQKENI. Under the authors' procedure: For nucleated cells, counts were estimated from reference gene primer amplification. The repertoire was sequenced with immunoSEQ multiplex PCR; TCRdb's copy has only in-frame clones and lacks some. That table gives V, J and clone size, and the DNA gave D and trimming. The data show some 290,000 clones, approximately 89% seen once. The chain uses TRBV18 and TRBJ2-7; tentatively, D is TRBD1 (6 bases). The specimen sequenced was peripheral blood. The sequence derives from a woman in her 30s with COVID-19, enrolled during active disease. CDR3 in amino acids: CASSAPRAEQGYEQYF. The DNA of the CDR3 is TGTGCCAGCTCAGCCCCGCGGGCCGAACAGGGATACGAGCAGTACTTC.